This TCR beta chain emerged from a study of molecular identifiers for immune sequencing clone quantification (dated by TCRdb to the late 2010s). In terms of the full investigation: For a replicate experiment, RNA from around 20,000 or 100,000 naive CD8 T cells was divided into five aliquots, of which four were sequenced. The study was a methods study using CD8 T cells to benchmark molecular-identifier clustering-based TCR repertoire sequencing (MIDCIRS) and TCR RNA copy counting. Study-level results and caveats: The sizes of highly expanded clones could end up underestimated when identical TCR molecules share a barcode. Approximately 3.3 recovered TCR RNA copies per cell were obtained by modeling, versus roughly 9.1 by digital PCR, implying a capture efficiency of 30% to 35%. Naive libraries contained spiked-in Jurkat TCR RNA (around eleven copies' worth), which is not part of the donor repertoire. Clones above 20 RNA copies held over 97% of molecules in CMV-specific effector cells but under 1% in naive cells. Even against a background of 750,000 to 1,000,000 naive CD8 T cells, spiked-in Jurkat TCR RNA amounting to a single cell's worth was reported to be detectable. Without barcode sub-clustering, chimeric consensus sequences inflated TCR diversity; chimeras reached as high as 47%.

According to the germline V gene, CDR1 reads MDHEN and CDR2 reads SYDVKM. From cysteine to phenylalanine, the CDR3 is 17 amino acids long. Kept here is only the CDR3 DNA, which spans 51 bases and is read in frame from base 1. Compared with germline, V lacks 6 bases and J lacks 2 bases; bases without a gene match: 12. A remark on this clonotype: Its antigen remains unidentified. No base quality values were provided; no much bigger clone lies one nucleotide off.

Library method: PCR. Sequencing instrument: NextSeq 500. Bulk TCR libraries were generated as previously described, with the TCR primers listed in Table S5 used. The Qiagen AllPrep DNA/RNA kit was used to purify total RNA. Before analysis, reads from multiple sequencing runs of the same library were pooled. On the authors' methods: Reads were retained only if their TCR constant sequence matched exactly, and those retained reads were trimmed to 150 nt and grouped according to their 12-nt molecular barcodes. Within each barcode group, reads were sub-clustered at a 15% Levenshtein threshold, and quality-weighted consensus sequences were built per RNA molecule. Non-functional sequences were excluded, and lower-count sequences lying one edit away from another sequence were also excluded. On the basis of fitting two negative binomial distributions, barcode sub-clusters with fewer than 20% of the maximum read count were discarded. TCRdb's own reprocessing of the public reads used fastp at Q25 and MiXCR and kept productive beta chains. Each CDR3 protein gets just one entry, which takes the most common genes and DNA from the rows behind it. What appears here as the V and J calls and clone size reflects TCRdb's work, not the paper's. This sample is represented by a few hundred thousand distinct CDR3 sequences; less than 30% of them were singletons. The top ten constitute roughly 0.79% of the sample.

Libraries of naive CD8 T cells were generated from approximately 20,000 to 1,000,000 sorted cells, with 10%, 30% or 50% of the purified RNA used. Naive CD8 T cells, defined as CD8+CD4-CCR7+CD45RA+, were FACS-sorted into RLT Plus buffer on a BD FACSAria II. To test detection sensitivity, Jurkat RNA equivalent to more than 8 TCR copies was spiked into samples of about 19,000-1,000,000 naive CD8 T cells. Enrichment of CD8 T cells was done with RosetteSep CD8+ T Cell Enrichment Cocktail plus Ficoll-Paque, and ACK red cell lysis came afterward. The sequence links TRBV28 to TRBJ2-7; the junction holds 11 bases that match TRBD2. Input material: naive CD8+ T cells from blood, with Jurkat cell RNA spiked in. The sample's cell subset or site, from its label and the paper: FACS-sorted CD8+CD4-CCR7+CD45RA+ naive T cells. The clonotype comes from a human donor in good health. Some libraries in this study had Jurkat cell RNA spiked in. This receptor has the CDR3 CASRYGPGLADAYEQYF. The DNA sequence is given as TGTGCCAGCAGGTATGGACCGGGACTAGCGGACGCCTACGAGCAGTACTTC.